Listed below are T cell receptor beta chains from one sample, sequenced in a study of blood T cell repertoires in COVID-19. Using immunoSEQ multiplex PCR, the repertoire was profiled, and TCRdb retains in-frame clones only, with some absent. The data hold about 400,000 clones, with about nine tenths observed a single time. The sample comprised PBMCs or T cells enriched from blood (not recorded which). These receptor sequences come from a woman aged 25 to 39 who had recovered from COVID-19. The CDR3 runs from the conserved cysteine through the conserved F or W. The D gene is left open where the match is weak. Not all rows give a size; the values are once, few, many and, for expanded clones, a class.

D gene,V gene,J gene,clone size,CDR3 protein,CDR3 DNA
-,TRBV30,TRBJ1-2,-,CAWSVSASGYTF,TGTGCCTGGAGTGTCTCCGCGTCTGGCTACACCTTC
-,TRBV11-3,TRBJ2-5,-,CASSSGLEKETQYF,TGTGCCAGCAGCTCGGGACTGGAGAAAGAGACCCAGTACTTC
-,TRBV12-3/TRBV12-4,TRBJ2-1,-,CASSSDSNEQFF,TGTGCCAGCAGTTCGGACAGCAATGAGCAGTTCTTC
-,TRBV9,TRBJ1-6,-,CASSVDPTPGWISPLHF,TGTGCCAGCAGCGTAGATCCCACACCGGGGTGGATTTCACCCCTCCACTTT
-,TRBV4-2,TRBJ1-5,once,CASSQDRAIQGEQPQHF,TGTGCCAGCAGCCAAGATCGGGCGATCCAGGGTGAACAGCCCCAGCATTTT
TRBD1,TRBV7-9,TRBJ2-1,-,CASSLLDLETGRKNEQFF,TGTGCCAGCAGCTTATTAGACCTAGAGACAGGGAGAAAGAATGAGCAGTTCTTC
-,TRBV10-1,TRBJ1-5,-,CASSESVIGTPTRCFSNQPQHF,TGCGCCAGCAGTGAGTCGGTCATCGGGACACCAACTAGATGCTTCAGCAATCAGCCCCAGCATTTT
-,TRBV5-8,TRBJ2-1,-,CASSIKSGNEQFF,TGTGCCAGCAGCATAAAGAGCGGCAATGAGCAGTTCTTC
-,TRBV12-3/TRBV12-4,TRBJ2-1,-,CASSFQALQEQFF,TGTGCCAGCAGTTTTCAAGCCCTACAGGAGCAGTTCTTC
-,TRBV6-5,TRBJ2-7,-,CASVAGRSYEQYF,TGTGCCAGCGTGGCAGGGAGGTCCTACGAGCAGTACTTC
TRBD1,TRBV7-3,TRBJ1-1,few,CASSLSPDRGNTEAFF,TGTGCCAGCAGCTTAAGCCCGGACAGGGGGAACACTGAAGCTTTCTTT
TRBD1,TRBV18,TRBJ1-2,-,CASSPLGTGGVEGYTF,TGTGCCAGCTCACCACTTGGGACAGGGGGCGTCGAGGGCTACACCTTC
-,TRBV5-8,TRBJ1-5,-,CASSLSGMGLNQPQHF,TGTGCCAGCAGCTTGTCAGGGATGGGTCTCAATCAGCCCCAGCATTTT
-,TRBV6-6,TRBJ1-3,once,CASSRDGSSGNTIYF,TGTGCCAGCAGCAGGGACGGGAGCTCTGGAAACACCATATATTTT
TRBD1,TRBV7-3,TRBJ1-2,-,CASSPDPYRGHNYGYTF,TGTGCCAGCAGCCCCGATCCTTACAGGGGACATAACTATGGCTACACCTTC
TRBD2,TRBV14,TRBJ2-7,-,CASSTGGGMDEQYF,TGTGCCAGCAGCACCGGGGGGGGTATGGACGAGCAGTACTTC
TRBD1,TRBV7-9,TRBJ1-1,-,CASSPGQSNTEAFF,TGTGCCAGCAGCCCGGGACAGTCGAACACTGAAGCTTTCTTT
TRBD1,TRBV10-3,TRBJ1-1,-,CALSPGGAMAFF,TGTGCCCTATCACCAGGGGGCGCAATGGCTTTCTTT
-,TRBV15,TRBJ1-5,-,CATSRVGGSNQPQHF,TGTGCCACCAGCAGGGTAGGGGGTAGCAATCAGCCCCAGCATTTT
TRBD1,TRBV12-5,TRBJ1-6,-,CASGLTSGGSNSPLHF,TGTGCTAGTGGTTTGACCTCAGGGGGCTCAAATTCACCCCTCCACTTT
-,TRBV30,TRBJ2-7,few,CAWSRGGVGYEQYF,TGTGCCTGGAGTCGTGGGGGCGTTGGCTACGAGCAGTACTTC
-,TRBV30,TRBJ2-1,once,CAWSPSGSSYNEQFF,TGTGCCTGGAGTCCCAGCGGAAGCTCCTACAATGAGCAGTTCTTC
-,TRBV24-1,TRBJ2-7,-,CATSDYDYEQYF,TGTGCCACCAGTGACTATGACTACGAGCAGTACTTC
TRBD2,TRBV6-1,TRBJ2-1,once,CASSAQLAGVFSSYNEQFF,TGTGCCAGCAGTGCACAATTAGCGGGGGTTTTCAGCTCCTACAATGAGCAGTTCTTC
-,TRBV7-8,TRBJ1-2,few,CASSFPGEEGYTF,TGTGCCAGCAGCTTCCCAGGGGAAGAGGGCTACACCTTC
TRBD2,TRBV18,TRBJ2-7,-,CASSPSTSGIGEQYF,TGTGCCAGCTCACCTTCAACTAGCGGGATAGGCGAGCAGTACTTC
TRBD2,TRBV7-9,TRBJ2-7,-,CASSLGREGSYEQYF,TGTGCCAGCAGCTTAGGGCGGGAGGGCTCCTACGAGCAGTACTTC
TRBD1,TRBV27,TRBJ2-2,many,CASSLSLGTGWTGELFF,TGTGCCAGCAGTTTATCACTTGGGACAGGGTGGACCGGGGAGCTGTTTTTT